The clone carrying this T cell receptor beta chain was seen repeatedly, ten times or more. Its antigen remains unidentified. The data originate from a study of cytomegalovirus exposure and HLA in healthy donors. PCR employed 60 Vbeta and 13 Jbeta primers. Only in-frame clones appear in the TCRdb table, and some are missing; sequencing was by immunoSEQ multiplex PCR. The table shows approximately 180,000 clones, with approximately 70% occurring only once. Whole-study findings and limits: Cytomegalovirus-associated status was assigned to approximately 160 TCR beta chains.

The sequenced sample was PBMCs. The clonotype originates from a woman in her twenties or thirties in good health and CMV-seronegative.

The CDR3 DNA reads as TGTGCCAGCTCACTACAAGAGACCCAGTACTTC. Its translation: CASSLQETQYF. The chain recombines TRBV18 with TRBJ2-5; D not certain. Deletions cut 4 bases from V and 2 bases from J, with 2 bases between. The CDR3 runs 11 residues. Germline V gene sequence: CDR1 KGHSH, CDR2 LQKENI.